A single T cell receptor (beta chain) is shown here with its context. What antigen it recognizes has not been identified. The sample holds no much larger clone one base away, and base qualities are not on file. The sample is drawn from a study of cytomegalovirus exposure and HLA in healthy donors listed by TCRdb under 2017. Background for the entire study: An earlier analysis of several hundred of the donors reported roughly 300 Gb of sequence data and 117 million unique TCR beta sequences obtained from around 170 million T cells. Around 320 gigabases of sequencing data and 78 million or so unique TCR sequences were included in an early release covering about 700 HLA-typed donors. The genetic ancestry cluster associated with self-reported Caucasian donors included approximately 85% of the 300 to 400 genotyped donors. The aim of the study was to test whether cataloging public T cell receptors could identify signatures of past pathogen exposure. Using immunosequencing, the study profiled T cell repertoires from roughly 650 subjects and related those repertoires to cytomegalovirus serostatus. A separate validation cohort of 100 to 150 different subjects was used in addition to the roughly 700-subject first cohort. To predict cytomegalovirus infection status, the study brought together high-throughput TCR immunosequencing, statistical association of individual TCRs with disease status, and machine learning. In a later analysis, previously published TCR beta repertoires from about 670 donors were re-analyzed and high-resolution HLA genotyping was added so that TCR occurrence patterns could be studied. The later analysis used no new phenotypic data to find candidate immune exposures, relying instead on TCR beta sequences and their occurrence across donors. An earlier analysis of fewer than 750 of the donors used high-throughput TCR beta sequencing to judge whether each TCR beta V gene segment behaved as functional or pseudogenic. Donor age, sex, ethnicity and CMV serostatus were compiled alongside the repertoire data. In a later genetic analysis, genome-wide SNP genotypes for about 55% of the roughly 670 donors were used, and that subset was treated as a discovery cohort. All discovery cohort repertoires had been generated using a single sequencing platform. Class I and class II HLA loci were covered by the typing at four-digit resolution. The number of donors typed differed by locus, with roughly 629-640 for A, B, C, DRB1 and DQB1, over 500 for DQA1, about 610 for DPA1, and 400 to 490 for DPB1. Because of strong linkage in the cohort, 4 to 6 DR-DQ haplotypes were treated as single units for association and clustering. Across some 400 genotyped donors of the cohort, an average of about 240,000 unique TCR beta nucleotide sequences per donor were sequenced, and 15% to 20% of those sequences were non-productive.

In total, 500 to 700 healthy bone marrow donors made up the cohort. At the time of sampling, all cohort members were nominally healthy, though unrecorded immune exposures were likely present. The donor was CMV seronegative and was included in the group of over 300 seronegative cohort members. Every donor gave a peripheral blood sample, and the peripheral blood mononuclear cells from that sample were used for TCR beta sequencing. Genomic DNA was extracted from the blood cell samples with the Qiagen DNeasy Blood Extraction Kit. The CDR3 runs 14 amino acids, cysteine and phenylalanine included. Of the read, only the CDR3 DNA is kept; its 42 bases are in frame from base 1. Looking up the germline V gene yields CDR1 SGHVS and CDR2 FQNEAQ. The germline ends are 13 bases apart after V is trimmed by 0 bases and J by 8 bases. Library generation was performed with the immunoSEQ multiplex PCR assay. For the multiplex PCR, a mixture combining 60 forward primers for TCR Vbeta segments and 13 reverse primers for TCR Jbeta segments was used. The CDR3 region of rearranged TCR beta genes was amplified from genomic DNA by a multiplex PCR assay. The amplified TCR beta libraries were sequenced on the Illumina HiSeq System as 87-base-pair reads. The study's own analysis went as follows. In a later analysis, some 80 million unique TCR beta chains were counted across the roughly 670 repertoires, and roughly 9.9 million of these chains were shared by at least two donors. A nearest-neighbor algorithm error-corrected the raw reads and collapsed the reads into unique sequences, merging closely related sequences to remove PCR and sequencing errors. To assign V, D and J gene segments, CDR3 sequences were aligned to IMGT reference sequences. Each retained sequence needed at least a six-nucleotide match to both a V gene segment and a J gene segment. A rearrangement counted as productive if the CDR3 had no stop codons and remained in frame with V and J, and every other rearrangement counted as non-productive. Following IMGT convention, CDR3 was defined as the stretch from the second conserved V-encoded cysteine to the conserved J-encoded phenylalanine. The earlier analysis of about 560 of the donors excluded any sequence lacking an unambiguous match to a single V gene segment. An earlier analysis of 587 of the donors called V segments functional above 56.7% productive rearrangements and segregating when the between-donor standard deviation exceeded 5%. A statistical classification framework was built for diagnosing cytomegalovirus status from the catalog of TCR beta chain sequences. V and J gene assignment, in a later analysis, came from comparing TCR nucleotide sequences with IMGT/GENE-DB human TR gene sequences. Using the TCRdist pipeline, a later analysis assigned CDR3 sequences along with most-parsimonious VDJ recombination scenarios. In a later analysis, each TCR beta chain was defined by its CDR3 amino acid sequence together with its V-gene family, and reads lacking a unique V-gene family were excluded. A later analysis removed nearly 600 highly shared, low-generation-probability nucleotide sequences to deal with suspected cross-contamination and a sequencing artifact. In a later analysis, a clonal expansion index was calculated for each public chain from normalized within-repertoire ranks of inferred template counts. In a later analysis, generation probabilities were computed with a VDJ recombination model fitted to out-of-frame rearrangements, and the resulting probabilities were checked against IGoR. In a later analysis, hypergeometric tests were used to score TCR-TCR, TCR-HLA and TCR-CMV co-occurrence, with a repertoire-size bias correction applied to TCR pairs. A later analysis estimated false discovery rates by permuting HLA or CMV assignments 20 times. In a later analysis, co-occurring TCRs were grouped using DBSCAN, with TCRdist sequence similarity added in when clustering inside HLA-allele-positive subsets. Co-occurrence clustering excluded repertoires with fewer than 30,000 or more than 120,000 public chains, plus five with anomalous nucleotide sharing. The table was pulled from immuneACCESS by TCRdb, which kept in-frame rearrangements only. Such tables lose some clones; where checked, under half of the loss comes from unresolved V genes, and the rest has no known cause. V, J and clone size were drawn from that table, and D and trimming were deduced from the DNA. The sample yields about 190,000 clones; roughly 74% were counted once. The top ten clonotypes cover around 1.9% of the sample.

Overall study outcomes, separate from this receptor: In a later analysis, TCR association rates were found to vary across HLA loci, with the most associated TCRs seen for DRB1 alleles and the fewest for HLA-C alleles. Most TCR sequences were seen in very few donors, while some public TCRs were found in many individuals. An association between a missense DCLRE1C variant and V-gene and J-gene trimming of TCR beta chains was found in a later genetic analysis and replicated in an independent cohort. A total of about 180 TCR beta chains were listed by the study as associated with cytomegalovirus. In vitro tests confirmed that a few of the cytomegalovirus-associated TCR beta chains recognize cytomegalovirus antigens. The presence/absence analyses assumed that sequencing depth was roughly uniform across donors, and that assumption may not be true. In a later genetic analysis, fewer N-insertions in productive TCRs were reported among donors in an Asian-associated ancestry cluster than the roughly 640-donor mean. A further reported finding was that TCR beta sequences accurately predicted the HLA-A and HLA-B alleles for most subjects in the first cohort. A cluster of highly shared sequence variants was judged likely to be a technical artifact of the sequencing pipeline. HLA typing was unavailable for some donors at each locus, so association tests used only the typed subset. Correlated functional status among segregating V segments might be attributable to linkage disequilibrium, but an unknown experimental factor could not be ruled out. In a later analysis, HLA-associated TCR beta chains were found to be more clonally expanded and to have lower generation probabilities than equally common non-associated chains. Because counts were too low, seventeen rarely observed V segments, including chromosome 9 orphons, were excluded from the earlier analysis of under 650 of the donors. Assigning TCR associations to individual alleles was difficult when HLA alleles, especially DR and DQ, strongly co-occurred. Several of the top co-occurrence clusters appeared to be linked to parvovirus B19, influenza, CMV and Epstein-Barr virus, according to a later analysis. According to a later analysis, most CMV-associated TCR beta chains appeared to be HLA-restricted, and the HLA associations seemed to be driven largely by CMV exposure. In an earlier analysis of 450 to 750 of the donors, most TCR beta V segments appeared in productive rearrangements about 90% or about 30% of the time, broadly matching IMGT annotations. In a later analysis, around 17,000 TCR beta sequences were associated with specific HLA alleles at a false discovery rate of 0.05. In both the original and validation cohorts, the classifier was reported to diagnose cytomegalovirus status with high specificity and sensitivity. It was suggested by the authors that the approach could potentially be generalized to other disease states and immunological phenotypes. The 87-base-pair reads could not distinguish some IMGT-functional V segments, including TRBV6-2 and TRBV6-3, so those segments were excluded. In this cohort, only TCR beta chains were sequenced, and detectable features were limited by the absence of alpha or paired-chain data. CMV serostatus was the only immune exposure information available for the cohort.

The TCR originated in a woman aged 25-40 years in good health and CMV-seronegative. This chain joins TRBV7-8 to TRBJ1-2; TRBD1 is perhaps the D gene, given 6 matching bases. Sample: PBMCs. The DNA sequence follows: TGTGCCAGCAGCTTAGCGCGGGGGGGGCACGGCTACACCTTC. This codes for CASSLARGGHGYTF.